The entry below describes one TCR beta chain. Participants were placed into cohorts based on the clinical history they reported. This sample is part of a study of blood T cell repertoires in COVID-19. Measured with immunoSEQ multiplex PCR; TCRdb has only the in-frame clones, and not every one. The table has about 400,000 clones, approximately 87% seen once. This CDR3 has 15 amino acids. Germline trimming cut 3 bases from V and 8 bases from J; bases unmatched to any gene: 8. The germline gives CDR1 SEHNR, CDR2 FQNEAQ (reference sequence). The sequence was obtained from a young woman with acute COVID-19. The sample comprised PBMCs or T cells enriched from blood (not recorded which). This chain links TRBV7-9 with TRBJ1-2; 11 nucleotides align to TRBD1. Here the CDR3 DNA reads TGTGCCAGCAGCTTTCAGGGGACAGGGGGATCCGGCTACACCTTC. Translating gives CASSFQGTGGSGYTF.